This T cell receptor beta chain stems from a study of control samples from healthy donors and cancer patients. Here immunoSEQ multiplex PCR was the method, and the copy in TCRdb shows in-frame clones only, minus some. The sample includes about 140,000 clones, roughly 90% of them seen just once. V was pared by 1 base and J by 3 bases, with 10 bases between. Germline CDR1 SGHRS, CDR2 YFSETQ. The CDR3 spans 14 residues. The source of this sequence is a man aged 30-40 years in good health. Source material: blood. This chain joins TRBV5-1 and TRBJ1-1, with unresolved D. This chain's CDR3 is CASSLIGRDTEAFF. The CDR3, as DNA: TGCGCCAGCAGCTTGATAGGGAGGGACACTGAAGCTTTCTTT. The full variable domain, rest sourced from reference TRBV5-1 and TRBJ1-1, is KAGVTQTPRYLIKTRGQQVTLSCSPISGHRSVSWYQQTPGQGLQFLFEYFSETQRNKGNFPGRFSGRQFSNSRSEMNVSTLELGDSALYLCASSLIGRDTEAFFGQGTRLTVV.